The 24 T cell receptor beta chains below come from one sample, sequenced in a study of low-dose radiotherapy and immunotherapy resistance in tumors. The time point denotes: before trial treatment. TRAV- and TRBV-specific primers were used for first-strand cDNA, which covered alpha and beta chains. A roughly 22-cycle PCR with a constant-region primer and V-primer adapter amplified TCRs. TCRdb re-analysed the reads in MiXCR, keeping a single row per CDR3 protein. The table shows 100,000 or so distinct CDR3 sequences, with 9.4% occurring only once. This sample comprised PBMCs, obtained before treatment. These receptors were obtained from a male donor with prostate cancer.

This clonotype occurred many times. The chain recombines TRBV12-5 with TRBJ1-1, with D uncertain. Germline V gives CDR1 LGHNT, CDR2 FRNRAP. The V end lost 3 bases, the J end lost 8 bases, and 10 bases lay between the germline ends. This CDR3 has 12 residues. The CDR3 spells CASGFGRTEAFF. The CDR3 region has the DNA TGTGCTAGTGGTTTTGGCCGTACGGAAGCTTTCTTT.

The sample holds many counts of this clonotype. The chain combines TRBV29-1 with TRBJ2-1; D is unclear. This CDR3 comprises 11 residues. V was cut by 3 bases and J by 4 bases, with 4 bases left in between. In germline, CDR1 is SQVTM, CDR2 ANQGSEA. The CDR3 DNA follows: TGCAGCGTTGATTCATACAATGAGCAGTTCTTC. This gives the protein CSVDSYNEQFF.

This clonotype was recorded at least ten times. The chain uses TRBV7-8 and TRBJ2-1, with 7 bases aligning to TRBD1. CDR3 size: 14 residues. The germline V gene has CDR1 SGHVS and CDR2 FQNEAQ. J was trimmed by 8 bases and V by 3 bases; bases with no gene match: 7. The chain's CDR3 is CASSLRQGSYEQFF. The CDR3 DNA reads as TGTGCCAGCAGCTTGAGACAGGGTTCTTATGAGCAGTTCTTC.

A word on this clonotype: A far bigger clonotype differs at one base, so this is likely a read error. The chain joins TRBV28 to TRBJ2-1, with D possibly TRBD2 on 6 matching bases. The CDR3 covers 15 residues. Trimming removed 8 bases from V and 10 bases from J, with 24 bases in between. Germline loops: CDR1 MDHEN, CDR2 SYDVKM. As DNA, the CDR3 is TGTGCCAGCCGCCGACTAGAGGGCTTTAGCTACGAGCAGTTCTTC. Encoded protein: CASRRLEGFSYEQFF. The full variable domain, rest sourced from reference TRBV28 and TRBJ2-1, is DVKVTQSSRYLVKRTGEKVFLECVQDMDHENMFWYRQDPGLGLRLIYFSYDVKMKEKGDIPEGYSVSREKKERFSLILESASTNQTSMYLCASRRLEGFSYEQFFGPGTRLTVL.

This clonotype has a count of ten or more. The chain carries TRBV5-1 and TRBJ1-2; D gene ambiguous. The CDR3 length is 14 residues. Germline V gene sequence: CDR1 SGHRS, CDR2 YFSETQ. Trimming removed 4 bases from V and 4 bases from J, with 14 bases in between. CDR3 amino acids: CASSPRTEIYGYTF. The CDR3, as DNA: TGCGCCAGCAGCCCAAGGACGGAAATCTATGGCTACACCTTC.

This clonotype was seen at least ten times. This sequence joins TRBV5-1 and TRBJ2-1, with TRBD2 matching over 12 bases. Germline values: CDR1 SGHRS, CDR2 YFSETQ. There are 18 residues in the CDR3. V shed 4 bases and J 6 bases; nucleotides not matched to a gene: 14. CDR3 DNA: TGCGCCAGCAGCCCAGGACTAGCGGGACTACAGGACTCCAATGAGCAGTTCTTC. Translated, it gives CASSPGLAGLQDSNEQFF. Supplemented by reference TRBV5-1 and TRBJ2-1, the full variable domain reads KAGVTQTPRYLIKTRGQQVTLSCSPISGHRSVSWYQQTPGQGLQFLFEYFSETQRNKGNFPGRFSGRQFSNSRSEMNVSTLELGDSALYLCASSPGLAGLQDSNEQFFGPGTRLTVL.

At least ten counts were recorded for this clonotype. The chain has TRBV20-1 and TRBJ1-2, with no clear D. V was pared by 4 bases and J by 5 bases, with 14 bases between. CDR3 length: 13 residues. In germline, CDR1 is DFQATT, CDR2 SNEGSKA (reference sequence). The CDR3: CSATRTDGYGYTF. The CDR3 bases are TGCAGTGCTACTAGGACGGATGGATATGGCTACACCTTC.

This clonotype was detected ten times or more. The rearrangement links TRBV5-1 to TRBJ2-4, with TRBD2 matching 10 bases. The junction had 5 bases not matched to a gene; V was cut back by 4 bases and J by 7 bases. Germline CDR1 reads SGHRS; CDR2 reads YFSETQ. The CDR3 is made up of 14 amino acids. The CDR3 loop is CASSPGTSENIQYF. CDR3 in DNA: TGCGCCAGCAGCCCCGGGACTAGCGAGAACATTCAGTACTTC.

This clonotype has at least ten counts. This rearrangement joins TRBV4-2 to TRBJ2-2; 10 nucleotides align to TRBD2. The CDR3 is 18 amino acids. Per germline, CDR1 LGHNA and CDR2 YNFKEQ. With 0 bases clipped from V and 6 bases from J, the junction kept 10 bases outside the gene matches. The CDR3 loop is CASSQDSPSGSRAGELFF. CDR3 in DNA: TGTGCCAGCAGCCAAGATTCTCCTAGCGGGAGTAGGGCCGGGGAGCTGTTTTTT.

This clonotype was recorded at least ten times. The CDR3 DNA follows: TGTGCCAGCAGCTTTTCCCTCGAGCAGTACTTC. Translating gives CASSFSLEQYF. V is TRBV7-2 and J is TRBJ2-7; D ambiguous. The CDR3 sequence is 11 residues long. V shed 3 bases and J shed 6 bases, with 6 bases lying between them. Germline-derived CDR1 and CDR2 are SGHTA and FQGNSA.

Many counts were recorded for this clonotype. The chain employs TRBV6-1 and TRBJ2-5; possibly TRBD1 or TRBD2 for D (5 bases each). Trimming shortened V by 6 bases and J by 5 bases, and 13 bases separated the two germline ends. Germline CDR1 and CDR2: MNHNS and SASEGT. The CDR3 has 13 residues. The CDR3 DNA sequence: TGTGCCAGCAGCCAGGGAGCCGCGGAGACCCAGTACTTC. Translating it yields CASSQGAAETQYF.

Ten or more counts support this clonotype. The chain recombines TRBV7-2 with TRBJ2-3; D uncertain. Germline CDR1 reads SGHTA; CDR2 reads FQGNSA. CDR3 length equals 13 residues. Trimming removed 1 base at V and 3 bases at J, with 5 bases between. The CDR3 DNA sequence: TGTGCCAGCAGCTTAGATTGGACAGATACGCAGTATTTT. The encoded protein is CASSLDWTDTQYF.

This clonotype was counted at least ten times. The chain joins TRBV27 to TRBJ1-5; D remains unclear. The CDR3 runs to 13 residues. Germline loops: CDR1 MNHEY, CDR2 SMNVEV (reference sequence). With 8 bases removed from V and 3 bases from J, the gap between germline ends came to 11 bases. CDR3 amino acids: CASRMTPNQPQHF. For the CDR3, the DNA is TGTGCCAGCCGAATGACGCCCAATCAGCCCCAGCATTTT.

This clonotype was counted at least ten times. The V and J genes are TRBV28 and TRBJ1-2; no clear D gene. The CDR3 runs to 14 residues. Trimming stripped 7 bases from V and 4 bases from J, with 16 bases between. Germline V gene lookup returns CDR1 MDHEN and CDR2 SYDVKM. CDR3 region: CASTPSDRGYGYTF. The CDR3 nucleotides are TGTGCCAGCACCCCTAGTGATAGAGGCTATGGCTACACCTTC.

This clonotype was observed many times. The chain carries TRBV28 and TRBJ1-5, with TRBD1 matching 9 bases. The J segment lost 7 bases and the V segment lost 4 bases, leaving 8 bases of the junction unmatched. The CDR3 is made up of 15 amino acids. In germline, CDR1 is MDHEN, CDR2 SYDVKM. CDR3 in DNA: TGTGCCAGCAGTTCCCGGGACAGGGAGGGACAGCCCCAGCATTTT. It translates to CASSSRDREGQPQHF.

This clonotype was picked up many times. The chain joins TRBV12-3 or TRBV12-4 to TRBJ2-7, with D perhaps matching TRBD1 or TRBD2 (7 bases each). The CDR3 length is 16 residues. Between the trimmed V and J ends, which lost 2 bases and 6 bases, there was a span of 20 bases. The CDR3 nucleotides are TGTGCCAGCAGTTTATCGAGCAGGGGGGCGGGGGCCGAGCAGTACTTC. Its translation: CASSLSSRGAGAEQYF.

Ten or more counts support this clonotype. The chain uses TRBV28 and TRBJ2-5; a possible D gene is TRBD2 (6 bases). From germline, CDR1 is MDHEN and CDR2 SYDVKM. The CDR3 is 11 amino acids. The V gene lost 7 bases and the J gene lost 5 bases, with 8 bases spanning the gap. CDR3 nucleotide sequence: TGTGCCAGCAATGGGGGGGAGACCCAGTACTTC. This codes for CASNGGETQYF. Full variable domain (missing parts from reference TRBV28 and TRBJ2-5): DVKVTQSSRYLVKRTGEKVFLECVQDMDHENMFWYRQDPGLGLRLIYFSYDVKMKEKGDIPEGYSVSREKKERFSLILESASTNQTSMYLCASNGGETQYFGPGTRLLVL.

This clonotype was seen repeatedly, ten times or more. This CDR3 reads CASSQRQGRWQETQYF. The CDR3 coding sequence is TGTGCCAGCAGTCAGAGACAGGGTCGTTGGCAAGAGACCCAGTACTTC. The V call is TRBV2, the J call TRBJ2-5; 7 nucleotides match TRBD1. Germline loops: CDR1 SNHLY, CDR2 FYNNEI. V was pared by 5 bases and J by 2 bases, with 11 bases of the junction left unmatched. The CDR3 length is 16 residues. Variable domain in full (rest from reference TRBV2 and TRBJ2-5): EPEVTQTPSHQVTQMGQEVILRCVPISNHLYFYWYRQILGQKVEFLVSFYNNEISEKSEIFDDQFSVERPDGSNFTLKIRSTKLEDSAMYFCASSQRQGRWQETQYFGPGTRLLVL.

This clonotype was observed many times. The DNA is left out, because the CDR3 cannot be placed on it with certainty; the CDR3 is given as TCRdb lists it. The gene calls are TRBV14 and TRBJ2-1. Germline V gene data show CDR1 as SGHDN and CDR2 as FVKESK. The CDR3 is 19 residues long, counting both termini. CDR3 region: CASSQDILVIPFSYNEQFF.

Many counts were recorded for this clonotype. J is TRBJ1-2 and V is TRBV29-1, with 8 positions matching TRBD1. V dropped 0 bases and J dropped 6; count of bases not matched to a gene: 3. The CDR3 is 13 amino acids. Germline V CDR1 and CDR2: SQVTM, ANQGSEA. CDR3 nucleotides: TGCAGCGTTGAAGATCTCAGGGGGCATGGCTACACCTTC. Translating it yields CSVEDLRGHGYTF.

This clonotype was counted ten times or more. This chain links TRBV20-1 with TRBJ2-1; D possibly matches TRBD1 or TRBD2 (5 bases each). V gave up 5 bases and J gave up 8 bases, with 16 bases separating them. The germline V gene has CDR1 DFQATT and CDR2 SNEGSKA (reference sequence). The CDR3 totals 13 residues. CDR3 region: CSAHPRGAHEQFF. The CDR3 DNA is TGCAGTGCTCATCCGAGAGGGGCTCATGAGCAGTTCTTC.

The chain has TRBV28 and TRBJ2-3; TRBD2 matches 14 bases. Germline loops: CDR1 MDHEN, CDR2 SYDVKM. V was clipped by 5 bases and J by 6 bases; unmatched bases: 4. The CDR3 consists of 15 residues. As DNA, the CDR3 is TGTGCCAGCAGTACTGGGACTAGCGGGAGCGATACGCAGTATTTT. Amino acids: CASSTGTSGSDTQYF.

Points on this clonotype: This likely reflects a read error, since a far larger clone is one base away. This rearrangement joins TRBV5-8 to TRBJ1-2; TRBD1 is a possible D gene (6 bases). The CDR3 runs 14 residues. CDR1 and CDR2 from the germline V gene are SGHTS and YDEGEE. The chain's CDR3 is CASSLEQGRYGYIF. CDR3 nucleotides: TGTGCCAGCAGCTTGGAACAGGGACGCTATGGCTACATCTTC.

Ten or more counts support this clonotype. The chain recombines TRBV4-2 with TRBJ2-1; 15 bases agree with TRBD2. The CDR3 has 17 residues. The V segment lost 4 bases and the J segment 3 bases; nucleotides outside the gene matches: 4. Per the germline V gene, CDR1 is LGHNA and CDR2 is YNFKEQ. In DNA form, the CDR3 reads TGTGCCAGCAGCCTGGGACTAGCGGGGGGTGGCTACAATGAGCAGTTCTTC. It translates to CASSLGLAGGGYNEQFF.